Listed here are 19 T cell receptor beta chains from one sample, sequenced in a study of CD4 T cells in relation to SARS-CoV-2 and coronaviruses. Their specific antigens are unknown. Repertoires were generated with immunoSEQ multiplex PCR, while TCRdb's copy carries only in-frame clones and drops some. The table includes 21,000 or so clones, more than 70% detected once. Unexposed donor CD4+ T cells date from about 2010-2019, before the COVID-19 pandemic. After ten to eleven days of culture, CD4+ T cells were isolated. The source material was CD4+ T cells from PBMCs, cultured in vitro. These receptors all stem from a human donor in good health.

The genes are TRBV2 and TRBJ1-5; D ambiguous. The V and J ends lost 2 bases and 9 bases respectively, with 14 bases between them. The CDR3 is 14 residues long. CDR1 and CDR2 from the germline V gene are SNHLY and FYNNEI. CDR3 coding DNA: TGTGCCAGCAGTGAATGGTCAGTAGCAGGGCCCCAGCATTTT. Translated, it gives CASSEWSVAGPQHF.

This clone has a handful of counts. V gene TRBV7-3 combines with J gene TRBJ2-1, with D uncertain. Germline assignment: CDR1 SGHTA and CDR2 FQGTGA. V was trimmed by 5 bases and J by 5 bases, leaving 4 bases between them. The CDR3 runs 11 residues. CDR3 sequence: CASSAHNEQFF. CDR3 nucleotides: TGTGCCAGCAGCGCCCACAATGAGCAGTTCTTC. The complete variable domain, with remaining parts taken from reference TRBV7-3 and TRBJ2-1, reads GAGVSQTPSNKVTEKGKYVELRCDPISGHTALYWYRQSLGQGPEFLIYFQGTGAADDSGLPNDRFFAVRPEGSVSTLKIQRTERGDSAVYLCASSAHNEQFFGPGTRLTVL.

V and J are TRBV5-1 and TRBJ1-1, with TRBD1 as a possible D gene (5 bases). V lost 2 bases and J 1 base, leaving 9 bases between the germline ends. This CDR3 contains 14 residues. CDR1 and CDR2 (germline): SGHRS, YFSETQ. The CDR3 loop reads CASSLGVTNTEAFF. As DNA, the CDR3 is TGCGCCAGCAGCTTAGGGGTCACGAACACTGAAGCTTTCTTT.

Of note for this clone: Relative to the germline gene, one junction end is altered; a read error may explain this. V is TRBV24-1 and J is TRBJ2-1; TRBD1 agrees at 9 bases. CDR3 size: 13 residues. From germline, CDR1 is KGHDR and CDR2 SFDVKD. DNA of the CDR3: TGTGCCACCAGTGACACTCCGGGACAGGGATTTCTCTTC. Translation: CATSDTPGQGFLF.

V gene TRBV28 combines with J gene TRBJ2-3; 8 bases fit TRBD2. The germline V gene has CDR1 MDHEN and CDR2 SYDVKM. The V and J ends lost 5 bases and 2 bases, in that order; junction bases with no gene match: 6. The CDR3 is 15 residues long. In nucleotides, the CDR3 is TGTGCCAGCAGTCAGTATAGCGGGAACACAGATACGCAGTATTTT. It codes for CASSQYSGNTDTQYF.

The genes are TRBV6-4 and TRBJ2-1; 10 bases agree with TRBD2. V lost 0 bases, J lost 7 bases, and 0 bases stayed unmatched. Looked up from germline, CDR1 is MRHNA and CDR2 is SNTAGT. The CDR3 length is 14 residues. Here the CDR3 reads CASSDSTSGNEQFF. CDR3 sequence (DNA): TGTGCCAGCAGTGACTCGACTAGCGGGAATGAGCAGTTCTTC.

The chain employs TRBV4-1 and TRBJ2-2; tentatively, D is TRBD1 (5 bases). CDR1 MGHRA and CDR2 YSYEKL come from the germline V gene. The CDR3 loop spans 15 amino acids. V was clipped by 2 bases and J by 4 bases, with 11 bases between them. CDR3 region: CASSQPGRSTGELFF. The CDR3 DNA is TGCGCCAGCAGCCAACCAGGGCGGAGCACCGGGGAGCTGTTTTTT.

The V gene is TRBV4-1, the J gene TRBJ2-5, with 14 nucleotides matching TRBD2. The V gene end was trimmed by 2 bases and the J gene end by 4 bases; junction bases not matched to a gene: 6. Germline CDR1 and CDR2: MGHRA and YSYEKL. The CDR3 spans 17 residues. CDR3 residues: CASSQRSGLAGGETQYF. The CDR3 region has the DNA TGCGCCAGCAGCCAACGGTCTGGACTAGCGGGAGGAGAGACCCAGTACTTC.

V gene TRBV19 combines with J gene TRBJ1-5, with 9 bases fitting TRBD1. Germline values: CDR1 LNHDA, CDR2 SQIVND (reference sequence). V shed 7 bases, J shed 4 bases, and the junction held 8 bases outside the gene matches. The CDR3 has 15 amino acids. The CDR3 spells CASKTGQGLNQPQHF. The CDR3 DNA is TGTGCCAGTAAAACGGGACAGGGACTTAATCAGCCCCAGCATTTT.

This clone is a singleton in its sample. V gene TRBV19 combines with J gene TRBJ1-2; 11 nucleotides align to TRBD1. The J segment lost 6 bases and the V segment lost 6 bases, leaving 9 bases of the junction unmatched. Germline V CDR1 and CDR2: LNHDA, SQIVND (reference sequence). This CDR3 comprises 15 residues. CDR3 in DNA: TGTGCCAGTAGAGGGACAGGGGGTCTTTTTCATGGCTACACCTTC. It specifies CASRGTGGLFHGYTF.

As DNA, the CDR3 is TGTGCCAGCAGCTTATTTTTCGACGGGGAGCTGTTTTTT. Its translation: CASSLFFDGELFF. The chain has TRBV11-2 and TRBJ2-2; D is ambiguous. Trimming removed 2 bases from V and 7 bases from J, with 8 bases in between. Germline V gene sequence: CDR1 SGHAT, CDR2 FQNNGV. The CDR3 runs to 13 residues. Together with reference TRBV11-2 and TRBJ2-2, the CDR3 gives the full variable domain: EAGVAQSPRYKIIEKRQSVAFWCNPISGHATLYWYQQILGQGPKLLIQFQNNGVVDDSQLPKDRFSAERLKGVDSTLKIQPAKLEDSAVYLCASSLFFDGELFFGEGSRLTVL.

The CDR3 region is CASSDDSNQPQHF. CDR3 coding DNA: TGTGCCAGCTCTGACGATAGCAATCAGCCCCAGCATTTT. The V gene is TRBV28, the J gene TRBJ1-5; no definite D call. Between the trimmed V and J ends, which lost 8 bases and 0 bases, there was a span of 8 bases. The CDR3 totals 13 residues. Germline loops: CDR1 MDHEN, CDR2 SYDVKM.

This clone was counted once. This chain connects TRBV7-9 to TRBJ2-1; 14 nucleotides match TRBD2. Germline-derived CDR1 and CDR2 are SEHNR and FQNEAQ (reference sequence). This CDR3 is built from 15 residues. The junction had 4 bases not matched to a gene; V was cut back by 5 bases and J by 7 bases. DNA of the CDR3: TGTGCCAGCAGCAGACTAGCGGGAGGGCGAAATGAGCAGTTCTTC. Its protein product is CASSRLAGGRNEQFF. The full variable domain, its missing parts supplied by reference TRBV7-9 and TRBJ2-1, is DTGVSQNPRHKITKRGQNVTFRCDPISEHNRLYWYRQTLGQGPEFLTYFQNEAQLEKSRLLSDRFSAERPKGSFSTLEIQRTEQGDSAMYLCASSRLAGGRNEQFFGPGTRLTVL.

This clone has only one observation. This rearrangement joins TRBV5-6 to TRBJ1-1; D ambiguous. CDR1 is SGHDT and CDR2 is YYEEEE in the germline V gene. V lost 2 bases to trimming and J lost 6 bases, with 11 bases between them. The CDR3 has 13 residues. The CDR3 DNA follows: TGTGCCAGCAGCTTTGATTTGGGCCCTGAAGCTTTCTTT. It yields the protein CASSFDLGPEAFF.

J is TRBJ2-1 and V is TRBV18, with TRBD2 as a possible D gene (5 bases). Germline loops: CDR1 KGHSH, CDR2 LQKENI. Deletions cut 3 bases from V and 9 bases from J, with 24 bases between. The CDR3 runs 17 residues. The CDR3 here is CASSPSTRGTGIGEQFF. CDR3 sequence (DNA): TGTGCCAGCTCACCCTCTACACGGGGAACTGGGATAGGTGAGCAGTTCTTC.

The rearrangement uses TRBV28 and TRBJ2-7, with 7 bases matching TRBD1. CDR3 length: 14 amino acids. The ends lost 6 bases at V and 3 bases at J; junction bases unmatched: 8. Germline values: CDR1 MDHEN, CDR2 SYDVKM. Here the CDR3 DNA reads TGTGCCAGCAGACGTGGGACAGTCTACTACGAGCAGTACTTC. It codes for CASRRGTVYYEQYF.

The CDR3 here is CATSDSRDEQFF. Written as DNA, the CDR3 is TGTGCCACCAGTGATTCTAGGGATGAGCAGTTCTTC. The chain couples TRBV24-1 to TRBJ2-1; the D is unclear. CDR3 size: 12 residues. Germline V gives CDR1 KGHDR, CDR2 SFDVKD. Deletions cut 2 bases from V and 8 bases from J, with 6 bases between.

This sequence joins TRBV2 and TRBJ2-7; 11 nucleotides line up with TRBD1. The ends lost 7 bases at V and 2 bases at J; junction bases unmatched: 4. CDR3 length equals 14 residues. Per germline, CDR1 SNHLY and CDR2 FYNNEI. The DNA of the CDR3 is TGTGCCAGCACTCCGGACAGGGGGCCCTACGAGCAGTACTTC. Its translation: CASTPDRGPYEQYF.

This clone was found a few times. J is TRBJ1-5 and V is TRBV19; a possible D gene is TRBD1 (6 bases). The CDR3 sequence is 17 residues long. CDR1 is LNHDA and CDR2 is SQIVND in the germline V gene (reference sequence). Trimming took off 4 bases at V and 5 bases at J, with 21 bases between the two ends. The CDR3 DNA is TGTGCCAGTAGTAAAACTCATTCAACAGGGTTTTATCAGCCCCAGCATTTT. Protein product: CASSKTHSTGFYQPQHF.